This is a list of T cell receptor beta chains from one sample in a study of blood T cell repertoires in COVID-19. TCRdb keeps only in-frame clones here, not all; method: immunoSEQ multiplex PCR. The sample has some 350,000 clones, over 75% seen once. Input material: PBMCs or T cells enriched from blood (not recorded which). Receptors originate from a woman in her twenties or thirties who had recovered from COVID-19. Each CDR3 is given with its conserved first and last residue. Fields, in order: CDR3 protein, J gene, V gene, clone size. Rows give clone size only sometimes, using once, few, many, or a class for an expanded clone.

CASSDGQGGYTF | TRBJ1-2 | TRBV6-1 | -
CASSSAGTGYQPQHF | TRBJ1-5 | TRBV19 | -
CASSKGHSSGNTIYF | TRBJ1-3 | TRBV5-6 | -
CASSYGEGGNSPLHF | TRBJ1-6 | TRBV6-5 | once
CASSELRGYTGELFF | TRBJ2-2 | TRBV10-2 | -
CASSWTSGRIGVGELFF | TRBJ2-2 | TRBV27 | -
CASSLPGHSQPQHF | TRBJ1-5 | TRBV5-5 | -
CASSLGGRAEAFF | TRBJ1-1 | TRBV5-6 | -
CASSFREGSSYNEQFF | TRBJ2-1 | TRBV27 | -
CASSAQGSAGGYTF | TRBJ1-2 | TRBV5-1 | -
CASSLRRANEKLFF | TRBJ1-4 | TRBV5-8 | -
CASSPTQGSYEQYF | TRBJ2-7 | TRBV18 | -
CASSYRGRRDVVYF | TRBJ2-7 | TRBV6-5 | -
CASSPGDRGLFYGYTF | TRBJ1-2 | TRBV27 | -
CASSKTSGSYNEQFF | TRBJ2-1 | TRBV11-3 | -
CASSLTGLANYGYTF | TRBJ1-2 | TRBV27 | -
CASSYGLAGHTDTQYF | TRBJ2-3 | TRBV3-1/TRBV3-2 | -
CASSPGLGTSGSYEQYF | TRBJ2-7 | TRBV4-1 | few
CASSRDFSGGTEAFF | TRBJ1-1 | TRBV7-2 | -
CASGLSGEAYNEQFF | TRBJ2-1 | TRBV12-5 | -
CASSSGGSNQPQHF | TRBJ1-5 | TRBV28 | -
CASSPYFYNYGYTF | TRBJ1-2 | TRBV27 | -
CASSFAGRVGEQYF | TRBJ2-7 | TRBV5-6 | -
CASSFRGVSGNTIYF | TRBJ1-3 | TRBV6-6 | -
CASSLKGAWEGHEQYF | TRBJ2-7 | TRBV7-2 | -
CASSRTQSRDTEAFF | TRBJ1-1 | TRBV4-1 | -
CASSSRQGDGYNEQFF | TRBJ2-1 | TRBV5-1 | -
CATSRRVRETQYF | TRBJ2-5 | TRBV15 | -
CASSSQGGFTGELFF | TRBJ2-2 | TRBV6-5 | once
CASTPTSGAPNEQFF | TRBJ2-1 | TRBV2 | -
CASSLRLLAGGTNTGELFF | TRBJ2-2 | TRBV4-1 | -
CASSITDSDTEAFF | TRBJ1-1 | TRBV19 | -
CASRNKNYGYTF | TRBJ1-2 | TRBV19 | -
CASSVVLAGVDEQFF | TRBJ2-1 | TRBV9 | -
CASSPQTGTISGNTIYF | TRBJ1-3 | TRBV18 | -
CASSFASSGGIYEQYF | TRBJ2-7 | TRBV7-2 | -
CASRTGGNQPQHF | TRBJ1-5 | TRBV2 | -
CASSPYRGRENSPLHF | TRBJ1-6 | TRBV5-4 | -
CASGLAPQVTEAFF | TRBJ1-1 | TRBV12-5 | -
CASSAPGSYEQYF | TRBJ2-7 | TRBV9 | -
CASRGTGDYYGYTF | TRBJ1-2 | TRBV5-4 | few
CSAWTAHSSSYGYTF | TRBJ1-2 | TRBV29-1 | once
CASSQAARVNTEAFF | TRBJ1-1 | TRBV3-1/TRBV3-2 | -
CASGSTPPGQGNSPLHF | TRBJ1-6 | TRBV12-5 | -
CASSLGGGREETQYF | TRBJ2-5 | TRBV7-9 | -
CAISSGTGGKTGEQYF | TRBJ2-7 | TRBV10-3 | few
CASKVSGQPQHF | TRBJ1-5 | TRBV28 | -
CSARQGARLTEAFF | TRBJ1-1 | TRBV29-1 | -
CASSYSDSPNTEAFF | TRBJ1-1 | TRBV6-5 | -
CASKAYRTGTGVETQYF | TRBJ2-5 | TRBV27 | -